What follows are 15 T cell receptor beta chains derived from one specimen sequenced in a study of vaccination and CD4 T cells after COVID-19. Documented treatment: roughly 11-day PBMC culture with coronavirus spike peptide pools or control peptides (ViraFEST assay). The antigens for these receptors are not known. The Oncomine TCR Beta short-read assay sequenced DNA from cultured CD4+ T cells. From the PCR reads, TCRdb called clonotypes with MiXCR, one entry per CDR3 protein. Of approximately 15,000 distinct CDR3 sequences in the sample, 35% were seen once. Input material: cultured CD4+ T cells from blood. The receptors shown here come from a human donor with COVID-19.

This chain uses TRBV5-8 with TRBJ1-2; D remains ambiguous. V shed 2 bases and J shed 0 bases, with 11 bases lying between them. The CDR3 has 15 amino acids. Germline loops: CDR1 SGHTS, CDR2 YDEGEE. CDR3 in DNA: TGTGCCAGCAGCTTCGAGAGTTCAGCTAACTATGGCTACACCTTC. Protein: CASSFESSANYGYTF.

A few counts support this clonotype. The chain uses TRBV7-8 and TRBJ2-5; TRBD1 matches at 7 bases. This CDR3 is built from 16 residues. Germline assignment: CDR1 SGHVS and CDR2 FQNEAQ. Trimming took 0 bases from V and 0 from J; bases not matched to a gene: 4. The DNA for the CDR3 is TGTGCCAGCAGCTTAGCGCAGACAGGGTACCAAGAGACCCAGTACTTC. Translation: CASSLAQTGYQETQYF.

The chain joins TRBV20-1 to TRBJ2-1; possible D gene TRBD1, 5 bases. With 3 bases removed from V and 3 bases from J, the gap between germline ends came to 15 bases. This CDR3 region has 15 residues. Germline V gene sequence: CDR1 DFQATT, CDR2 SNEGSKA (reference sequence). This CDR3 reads CSASSHPTGYNEQFF. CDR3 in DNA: TGCAGTGCTAGCTCTCACCCCACAGGCTACAATGAGCAGTTCTTC.

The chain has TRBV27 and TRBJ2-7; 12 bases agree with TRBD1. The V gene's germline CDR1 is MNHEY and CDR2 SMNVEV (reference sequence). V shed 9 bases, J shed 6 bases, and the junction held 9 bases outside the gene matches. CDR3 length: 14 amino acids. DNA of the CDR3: TGTGCCAGTTCCACCGGGACAGGGGGCGGCGAGCAGTACTTC. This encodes CASSTGTGGGEQYF.

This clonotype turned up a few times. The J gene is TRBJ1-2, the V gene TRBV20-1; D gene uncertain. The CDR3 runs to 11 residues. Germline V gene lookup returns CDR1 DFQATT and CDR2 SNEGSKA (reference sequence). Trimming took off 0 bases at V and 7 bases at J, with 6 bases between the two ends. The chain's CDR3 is CSARDLGGYTF. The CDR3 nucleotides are TGCAGTGCTAGAGATCTGGGTGGCTACACCTTC.

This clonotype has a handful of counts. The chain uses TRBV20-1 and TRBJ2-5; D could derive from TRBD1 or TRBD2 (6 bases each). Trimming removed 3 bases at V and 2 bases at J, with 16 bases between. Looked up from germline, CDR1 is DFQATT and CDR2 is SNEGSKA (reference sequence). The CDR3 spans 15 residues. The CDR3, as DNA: TGCAGTGCTAGGCACGGGGGCCTGGGACAAGAGACCCAGTACTTC. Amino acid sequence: CSARHGGLGQETQYF.

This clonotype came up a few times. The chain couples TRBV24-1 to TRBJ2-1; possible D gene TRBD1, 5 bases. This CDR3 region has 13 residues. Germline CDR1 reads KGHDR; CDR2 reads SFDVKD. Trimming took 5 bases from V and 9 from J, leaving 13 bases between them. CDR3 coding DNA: TGTGCCACCAGTGCCCGCAGGGCGGCTGAGCAGTTCTTC. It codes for CATSARRAAEQFF.

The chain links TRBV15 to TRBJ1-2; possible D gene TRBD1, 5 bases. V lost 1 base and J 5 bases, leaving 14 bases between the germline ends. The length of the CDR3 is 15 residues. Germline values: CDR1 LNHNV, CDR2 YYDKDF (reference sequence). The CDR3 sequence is CATSRVPGLIYGYTF. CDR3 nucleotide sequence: TGTGCCACCAGCAGAGTTCCGGGACTGATATATGGCTACACCTTC. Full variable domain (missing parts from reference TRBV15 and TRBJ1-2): DAMVIQNPRYQVTQFGKPVTLSCSQTLNHNVMYWYQQKSSQAPKLLFHYYDKDFNNEADTPDNFQSRRPNTSFCFLDIRSPGLGDTAMYLCATSRVPGLIYGYTFGSGTRLTVV.

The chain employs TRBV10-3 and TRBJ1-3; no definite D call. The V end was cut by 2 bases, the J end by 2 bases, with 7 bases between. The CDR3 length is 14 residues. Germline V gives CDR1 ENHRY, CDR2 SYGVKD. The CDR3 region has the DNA TGTGCCATCAGTGAGATGGGCACTGGAAACACCATATATTTT. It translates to CAISEMGTGNTIYF.

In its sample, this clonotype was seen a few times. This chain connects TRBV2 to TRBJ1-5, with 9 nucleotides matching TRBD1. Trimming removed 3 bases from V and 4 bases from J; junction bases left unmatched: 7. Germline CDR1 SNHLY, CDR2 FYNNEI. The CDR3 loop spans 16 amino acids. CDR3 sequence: CASSDIPGTGNQPQHF. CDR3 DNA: TGTGCCAGCAGTGATATCCCTGGGACAGGGAATCAGCCCCAGCATTTT.

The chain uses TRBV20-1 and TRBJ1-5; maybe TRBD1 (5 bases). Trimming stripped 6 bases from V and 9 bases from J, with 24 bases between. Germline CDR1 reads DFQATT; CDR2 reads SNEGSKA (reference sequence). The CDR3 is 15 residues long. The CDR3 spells CSAFTTGTVGGPQHF. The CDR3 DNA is TGCAGTGCGTTCACCACCGGGACCGTGGGTGGGCCCCAGCATTTT.

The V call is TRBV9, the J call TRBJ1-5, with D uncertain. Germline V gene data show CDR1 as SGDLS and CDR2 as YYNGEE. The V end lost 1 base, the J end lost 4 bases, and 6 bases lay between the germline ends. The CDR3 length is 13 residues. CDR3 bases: TGTGCCAGCAGCGTAATCCGGAATCAGCCCCAGCATTTT. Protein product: CASSVIRNQPQHF. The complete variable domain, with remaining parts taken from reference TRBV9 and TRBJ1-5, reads DSGVTQTPKHLITATGQRVTLRCSPRSGDLSVYWYQQSLDQGLQFLIQYYNGEERAKGNILERFSAQQFPDLHSELNLSSLELGDSALYFCASSVIRNQPQHFGDGTRLSIL.

The CDR3 DNA follows: TGTGCCAGCAGCCAAAGCCTGCTTCGAGAGCAGTACTTC. This translates into CASSQSLLREQYF. The rearrangement joins TRBV7-3 to TRBJ2-7, with D unresolved. V lost 5 bases and J lost 7, with 15 bases in between. CDR3 length equals 13 residues. Looked up from germline, CDR1 is SGHTA and CDR2 is FQGTGA.

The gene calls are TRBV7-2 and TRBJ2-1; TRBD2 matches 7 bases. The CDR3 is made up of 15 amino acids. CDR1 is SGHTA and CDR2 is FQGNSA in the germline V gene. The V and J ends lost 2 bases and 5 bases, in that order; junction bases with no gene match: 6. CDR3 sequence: CASSLRRLADNEQFF. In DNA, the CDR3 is TGTGCCAGCAGCTTACGACGGCTAGCGGACAATGAGCAGTTCTTC.

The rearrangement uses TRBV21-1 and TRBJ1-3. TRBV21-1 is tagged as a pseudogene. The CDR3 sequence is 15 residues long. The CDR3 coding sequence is TGTGCCAGCAGCAAAAACTGTGACTCTGGAAACACCATATATTTT. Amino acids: CASSKNCDSGNTIYF.